This TCR beta chain stems from a study of technical replicates of blood from a handful of donors. V lost 3 bases to trimming and J lost 4 bases; unmatched junction nucleotides: 3. Germline-derived CDR1 and CDR2 are SGHNT and YYREEE (reference sequence). This CDR3 spans 14 amino acids. TCRdb's copy holds only in-frame clones and misses some; the assay was immunoSEQ multiplex PCR. The sample carries about 88,000 clones, around 92% recorded once. Sequenced sample: T cells isolated from PBMCs. The chain recombines TRBV5-4 with TRBJ1-2; 10 bases fit TRBD1. This TCR derives from a human donor in good health. DNA of the CDR3: TGTGCCAGCAGCTCGGGGACAGGGGTCTATGGCTACACCTTC. Translation: CASSSGTGVYGYTF.